Below are 32 T cell receptor beta chains sequenced from a single sample in a study of technical replicates of blood from a handful of donors. Method: immunoSEQ multiplex PCR; TCRdb's copy keeps in-frame clones and lacks some. The sample shows under 65,000 clones, approximately 95% of them seen only once. Sequencing was done on a sample of T cells isolated from PBMCs. All receptors derive from a human donor in good health.

This chain uses TRBV28 with TRBJ2-7, with TRBD1 identical over 7 bases. The V and J ends lost 3 bases and 5 bases, in that order; junction bases with no gene match: 10. The CDR3 runs 15 residues. Germline V lookup: CDR1 MDHEN, CDR2 SYDVKM. CDR3: CASSFRQGHSDEQYF. The CDR3, as DNA: TGTGCCAGCAGTTTCAGACAGGGCCATTCCGACGAGCAGTACTTC.

V usage is TRBV5-6 and J usage is TRBJ2-7; D uncertain. The germline CDR1 and CDR2 sequences are SGHDT and YYEEEE. V dropped 0 bases and J dropped 5 bases, with 12 bases sitting between them. This CDR3 is built from 14 residues. CDR3 residues: CASSLVSYQDEQYF. CDR3 DNA sequence: TGTGCCAGCAGCTTGGTTTCCTACCAGGACGAGCAGTACTTC.

V gene TRBV7-7 combines with J gene TRBJ2-7; 8 nucleotides match TRBD1. V lost 5 bases to trimming and J lost 6 bases; unmatched junction nucleotides: 6. CDR3 length equals 13 residues. The germline V gene has CDR1 SSHAT and CDR2 FNYEAQ (reference sequence). The CDR3 region has the DNA TGTGCCAGCAGCCCGACAGGGGTTGGCGAGCAGTACTTC. Translated: CASSPTGVGEQYF.

The rearrangement links TRBV5-1 to TRBJ2-7; 9 nucleotides agree with TRBD1. CDR3 size: 15 residues. The V and J ends lost 7 bases and 0 bases, in that order; junction bases with no gene match: 8. Germline V gives CDR1 SGHRS, CDR2 YFSETQ. This chain's CDR3 is CASGMGTGFSYEQYF. CDR3 coding DNA: TGCGCCAGCGGAATGGGGACAGGGTTCTCCTACGAGCAGTACTTC.

This chain connects TRBV27 to TRBJ1-2; tentative D call: TRBD1 (5 bases). The V end was cut by 6 bases, the J end by 8 bases, with 10 bases between. This CDR3 comprises 11 residues. Germline V lookup: CDR1 MNHEY, CDR2 SMNVEV (reference sequence). The CDR3 loop reads CASSPGWGYTF. For the CDR3, the DNA is TGTGCCAGCAGCCCAGGGTGGGGCTACACCTTC.

V is TRBV25-1 and J is TRBJ2-5, with D perhaps TRBD2 (5 bases). The CDR3 has 14 residues. Trimming took 4 bases from V and 1 from J, leaving 10 bases between them. Germline V gene data show CDR1 as MGHDK and CDR2 as SYGVNS. The CDR3 coding sequence is TGTGCCAGCAGTGCGGAGGAAGCCCAAGAGACCCAGTACTTC. It translates to CASSAEEAQETQYF.

The chain is built from TRBV19 and TRBJ1-1; possible D gene TRBD1, 5 bases. Germline V lookup: CDR1 LNHDA, CDR2 SQIVND (reference sequence). The V gene lost 3 bases and the J gene lost 4 bases, with 9 bases spanning the gap. The CDR3 has 13 amino acids. The CDR3 DNA reads TGTGCCAGTAGTATTGACAGCGTCACTGAAGCTTTCTTT. As protein: CASSIDSVTEAFF. The entire variable domain, with the rest obtained from reference TRBV19 and TRBJ1-1, is as follows: DGGITQSPKYLFRKEGQNVTLSCEQNLNHDAMYWYRQDPGQGLRLIYYSQIVNDFQKGDIAEGYSVSREKKESFPLTVTSAQKNPTAFYLCASSIDSVTEAFFGQGTRLTVV.

The rearrangement joins TRBV4-3 to TRBJ2-1; TRBD2 agrees at 10 bases. The trim removed 0 bases at V and 12 bases at J, leaving 14 bases unmatched. The CDR3 covers 17 residues. Germline CDR1 is LGHNA and CDR2 is YSLEER. The CDR3 bases are TGCGCCAGCAGCCAAGAATTCGGTCTAGCGGGAGCAGATAGGCAGTTCTTC. Residues: CASSQEFGLAGADRQFF.

CDR3 bases: TGTGCCAGCAGTGAGGGGGCTCTCTATGGCTACACCTTC. This encodes CASSEGALYGYTF. V gene TRBV25-1 combines with J gene TRBJ1-2, with D possibly matching TRBD1 (6 bases). Germline V gives CDR1 MGHDK, CDR2 SYGVNS. Trimming stripped 3 bases from V and 4 bases from J, with 9 bases between. This CDR3 is built from 13 residues.

This clone was seen a single time. V usage is TRBV19 and J usage is TRBJ2-5; TRBD2 might be the D (6 bases). CDR1 LNHDA and CDR2 SQIVND come from the germline V gene (reference sequence). The CDR3 length is 12 residues. V lost 6 bases to trimming and J lost 2 bases, with 7 bases between them. This CDR3 reads CASRGLQETQYF. The CDR3 region has the DNA TGTGCCAGTAGGGGACTTCAAGAGACCCAGTACTTC. Full variable domain (remainder filled in from reference TRBV19 and TRBJ2-5): DGGITQSPKYLFRKEGQNVTLSCEQNLNHDAMYWYRQDPGQGLRLIYYSQIVNDFQKGDIAEGYSVSREKKESFPLTVTSAQKNPTAFYLCASRGLQETQYFGPGTRLLVL.

This chain links TRBV5-1 with TRBJ2-7; no firm D call. The germline V gene encodes CDR1 SGHRS and CDR2 YFSETQ. V lost 4 bases and J lost 3, with 11 bases in between. This CDR3 has 13 residues. The CDR3 region is CASSIVPGYEQYF. The CDR3 DNA sequence: TGCGCCAGCAGCATCGTACCGGGCTACGAGCAGTACTTC.

This chain links TRBV6-4 with TRBJ2-7, with 10 bases that match TRBD2. The length of the CDR3 is 16 residues. Germline lookup yields CDR1 MRHNA and CDR2 SNTAGT. Trimming took 7 bases from V and 5 from J; bases not matched to a gene: 14. The CDR3 sequence: CASTGSPSGSSHEQYF. CDR3 DNA: TGTGCCAGCACCGGGTCCCCTAGCGGGAGTTCCCACGAGCAGTACTTC.

J is TRBJ2-7 and V is TRBV5-4; 10 nucleotides match TRBD2. CDR1 and CDR2 from the germline V gene are SGHNT and YYREEE (reference sequence). This CDR3 has 14 residues. Losses at the gene ends were 5 bases for V and 2 bases for J; bases not matched to a gene: 4. The CDR3 protein is CASSRTSGAYEQYF. In DNA form, the CDR3 reads TGTGCCAGCAGTAGGACTAGCGGTGCCTACGAGCAGTACTTC.

The J gene is TRBJ2-2, the V gene TRBV28; 7 bases agree with TRBD2. The ends lost 3 bases at V and 3 bases at J; junction bases unmatched: 13. The CDR3 runs 18 residues. Germline V CDR1 and CDR2: MDHEN, SYDVKM. The CDR3, as DNA: TGTGCCAGCAGTTTTTCTTGGCGGGGGAATGGGGACACCGGGGAGCTGTTTTTT. This codes for CASSFSWRGNGDTGELFF.

The chain joins TRBV2 to TRBJ1-2, with 7 nucleotides matching TRBD1. The J segment lost 8 bases and the V segment lost 9 bases, leaving 0 bases of the junction unmatched. The CDR3 spans 9 residues. Per the germline V gene, CDR1 is SNHLY and CDR2 is FYNNEI. This CDR3 is CARGGGYTF. The DNA for the CDR3 is TGTGCCAGAGGGGGCGGCTACACCTTC.

J is TRBJ1-5 and V is TRBV2, with D unresolved. This CDR3 region has 14 residues. Germline V lookup: CDR1 SNHLY, CDR2 FYNNEI. V was clipped by 6 bases and J by 5 bases, with 14 bases between them. DNA of the CDR3: TGTGCCAGCAGCGCCCCTGACGGGGATCAGCCCCAGCATTTT. It is translated as CASSAPDGDQPQHF.

This chain joins TRBV19 and TRBJ2-1, with D maybe TRBD1 (5 bases). Germline CDR1 and CDR2: LNHDA and SQIVND (reference sequence). Trimming cost V 6 bases and J 6 bases, with 9 bases left between them. CDR3 length: 12 residues. CDR3 loop: CASRGDVNEQFF. The CDR3 bases are TGTGCCAGTAGAGGGGATGTCAATGAGCAGTTCTTC.

This chain connects TRBV18 to TRBJ1-1; unclear D gene. Trimming stripped 5 bases from V and 1 base from J, with 8 bases between. Germline V gene sequence: CDR1 KGHSH, CDR2 LQKENI. The CDR3 runs to 13 residues. The chain's CDR3 is CASSVAENTEAFF. The DNA for the CDR3 is TGTGCCAGCTCAGTAGCAGAGAACACTGAAGCTTTCTTT. Drawing the rest from reference TRBV18 and TRBJ1-1, the complete variable domain is NAGVMQNPRHLVRRRGQEARLRCSPMKGHSHVYWYRQLPEEGLKFMVYLQKENIIDESGMPKERFSAEFPKEGPSILRIQQVVRGDSAAYFCASSVAENTEAFFGQGTRLTVV.

The rearrangement links TRBV5-6 to TRBJ2-3; 12 bases match TRBD1. Germline V gives CDR1 SGHDT, CDR2 YYEEEE. This CDR3 has 18 residues. The V and J ends lost 0 bases and 3 bases, in that order; junction bases with no gene match: 8. This chain's CDR3 is CASSLAGTGGPGTDTQYF. The CDR3 nucleotides read TGTGCCAGCAGCTTGGCCGGGACAGGGGGCCCAGGGACAGATACGCAGTATTTT.

The chain recombines TRBV4-2 with TRBJ2-7; TRBD2 matches 13 bases. V trimming: 4 bases; J trimming: 2 bases; junction bases outside the gene matches: 20. This CDR3 contains 21 residues. CDR1 and CDR2 from the germline V gene are LGHNA and YNFKEQ. DNA for the CDR3: TGTGCCAGCAGCCTTCCCGGAGGACTAGCGGGAGTAAATCGCCCCCCCTACGAGCAGTACTTC. This sequence encodes CASSLPGGLAGVNRPPYEQYF.

Only one count was recorded for this clone. This sequence joins TRBV30 and TRBJ2-1, with D maybe TRBD2 (6 bases). Trimming took off 5 bases at V and 1 base at J, with 21 bases between the two ends. Germline V gene sequence: CDR1 GTSNPN, CDR2 SVGIG (reference sequence). The CDR3 extends over 17 amino acids. The chain's CDR3 is CAWVGSLYSVSYNEQFF. In DNA form, the CDR3 reads TGTGCCTGGGTCGGGAGCCTTTACTCGGTATCCTACAATGAGCAGTTCTTC.

This chain connects TRBV2 to TRBJ2-1; TRBD2 matches 10 bases. Germline V lookup: CDR1 SNHLY, CDR2 FYNNEI. V shed 6 bases, J shed 5 bases, and the junction held 4 bases outside the gene matches. The CDR3 is made up of 14 amino acids. In DNA form, the CDR3 reads TGTGCCAGCAGAGCAGGACTAGCGGACAATGAGCAGTTCTTC. This encodes CASRAGLADNEQFF.

The DNA of the CDR3 is TGCGCCAGCAGAGAGCCGGGACAGGACGTTCACACCTTC. Residues: CASREPGQDVHTF. The chain recombines TRBV4-3 with TRBJ1-2, with TRBD1 matching over 8 bases. Germline values: CDR1 LGHNA, CDR2 YSLEER. V dropped 6 bases and J dropped 12; count of bases not matched to a gene: 12. The CDR3 consists of 13 residues.

V gene TRBV19 combines with J gene TRBJ2-2, with TRBD1 as a possible D gene (6 bases). Germline CDR1 and CDR2: LNHDA and SQIVND (reference sequence). This CDR3 has 13 amino acids. Trimming pared 4 bases from V and 6 bases from J, leaving 9 bases between. This CDR3 is CASSTTGPGELFF. In nucleotides, the CDR3 is TGTGCCAGTAGTACAACAGGGCCCGGGGAGCTGTTTTTT.

This chain links TRBV18 with TRBJ2-7, with 7 nucleotides matching TRBD1. Germline V gives CDR1 KGHSH, CDR2 LQKENI. The CDR3 is 14 residues long. V lost 6 bases, J lost 0 bases, and 5 bases stayed unmatched. Written as DNA, the CDR3 is TGTGCCAGCTCCGCAGGGGGTAGCTCCTACGAGCAGTACTTC. Translated, it gives CASSAGGSSYEQYF.

The chain uses TRBV5-6 and TRBJ2-1; the D is unclear. The CDR3 consists of 16 residues. The germline V gene has CDR1 SGHDT and CDR2 YYEEEE. The V gene lost 4 bases and the J gene lost 6 bases, with 20 bases spanning the gap. CDR3 residues: CASSPRVTSPANEQFF. As DNA, the CDR3 is TGTGCCAGCAGCCCACGGGTTACCTCTCCCGCCAATGAGCAGTTCTTC.

This chain links TRBV28 with TRBJ1-2; possible D gene TRBD1, 6 bases. Trimming removed 4 bases from V and 6 bases from J, with 21 bases in between. Germline CDR1 MDHEN, CDR2 SYDVKM. The CDR3 is 16 residues long. In nucleotides, the CDR3 is TGTGCCAGCAGTTCCGAATACAGGGAAGTGATAGATGGCTACACCTTC. Its protein is CASSSEYREVIDGYTF.

The rearrangement links TRBV29-1 to TRBJ2-5; the match to TRBD1 covers 9 bases. Germline-derived CDR1 and CDR2 are SQVTM and ANQGSEA. The CDR3 spans 13 residues. V gave up 5 bases and J gave up 4 bases; unmatched junction bases: 5. The CDR3 loop is CSVILTGGETQYF. CDR3 DNA: TGCAGCGTTATATTGACAGGGGGAGAGACCCAGTACTTC.

The chain combines TRBV29-1 with TRBJ2-7; D gene unclear. Germline V gene lookup returns CDR1 SQVTM and CDR2 ANQGSEA. Trimming left V 2 bases short and J 4 bases short, with 6 bases between. The CDR3 has 11 residues. The CDR3 DNA reads TGCAGCGTTGAATACGGTTACGAGCAGTACTTC. Translation gives CSVEYGYEQYF.

The chain combines TRBV30 with TRBJ2-2; 8 nucleotides match TRBD1. CDR1 and CDR2 from the germline V gene are GTSNPN and SVGIG (reference sequence). Trimming removed 4 bases from V and 7 bases from J; junction bases left unmatched: 11. The CDR3 has 15 residues. CDR3 in DNA: TGTGCCTGGATCCGCGGACAGGGTTTAATCGGGGAGCTGTTTTTT. It is translated as CAWIRGQGLIGELFF.

The chain links TRBV7-9 to TRBJ2-1; a possible D gene is TRBD2 (6 bases). This CDR3 region has 14 residues. With 4 bases removed from V and 9 bases from J, the gap between germline ends came to 16 bases. Looked up from germline, CDR1 is SEHNR and CDR2 is FQNEAQ (reference sequence). CDR3 coding DNA: TGTGCCAGCAGCTCACCCATAGCGGAGATTGAGCAGTTCTTC. It yields the protein CASSSPIAEIEQFF.

Turning to this clone: The sample carries other DNA sequences with the same CDR3. The gene calls are TRBV6-5 and TRBJ1-1, with 11 bases that match TRBD1. There are 14 residues in the CDR3. Germline V CDR1 and CDR2: MNHEY, SVGAGI. Germline trimming cut 3 bases from V and 4 bases from J; bases unmatched to any gene: 1. The CDR3 DNA sequence: TGTGCCAGCAGTTATGGGACAGGGGGCACTGAAGCTTTCTTT. It is translated as CASSYGTGGTEAFF.